This section outlines one T cell receptor beta chain sequence together with its context. The sample originates from a study of blood T cell repertoires in COVID-19. The overall study: Spain, Italy and the United States supplied samples that represented acute and convalescent COVID-19. Sample material is recorded as cDNA or gDNA derived from T cells, B-cell-depleted T cells, or PBMCs.

Per the study methods: Reference gene primer amplification gave estimated nucleated cell counts. Sequencing used immunoSEQ multiplex PCR; TCRdb keeps in-frame clones, though not all of them. The DNA was the basis for D and trimming; V, J and clone size are from that table. The sample gives a few hundred thousand clones, approximately 89% of which show up once; around 2.5% is in the top ten. Germline lookup yields CDR1 SQVTM and CDR2 ANQGSEA. CDR3 size: 16 residues. Trimming took 7 bases from V and 9 from J; bases not matched to a gene: 13. Sequenced sample: PBMCs or T cells enriched from blood (not recorded which). This rearrangement joins TRBV29-1 to TRBJ2-1, with 15 bases fitting TRBD2. The TCR comes from a woman aged 40 to 50 with acute COVID-19. CDR3 in DNA: TGCAGCGCTGGAGGGACTAGCGGGGGGCTTTTTAGTGAGCAGTTCTTC. Encoded protein: CSAGGTSGGLFSEQFF.